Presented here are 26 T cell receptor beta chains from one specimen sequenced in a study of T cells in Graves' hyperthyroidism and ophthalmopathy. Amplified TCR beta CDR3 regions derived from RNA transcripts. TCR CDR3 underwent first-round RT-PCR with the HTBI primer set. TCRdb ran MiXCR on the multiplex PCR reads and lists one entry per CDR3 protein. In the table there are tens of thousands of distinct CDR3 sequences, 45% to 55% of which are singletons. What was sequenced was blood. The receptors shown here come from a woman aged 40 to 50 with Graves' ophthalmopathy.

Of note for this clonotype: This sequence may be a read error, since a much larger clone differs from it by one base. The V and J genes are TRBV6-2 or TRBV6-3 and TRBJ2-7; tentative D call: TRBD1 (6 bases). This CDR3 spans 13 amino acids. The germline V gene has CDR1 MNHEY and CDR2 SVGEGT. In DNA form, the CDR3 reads TGTGCCGGCAGTCTGGGACATGACTACGAGCAGTACTTC. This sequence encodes CAGSLGHDYEQYF.

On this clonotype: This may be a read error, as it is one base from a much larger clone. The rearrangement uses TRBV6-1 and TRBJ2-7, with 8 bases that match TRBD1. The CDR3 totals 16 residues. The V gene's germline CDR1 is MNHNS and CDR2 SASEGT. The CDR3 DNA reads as TGTGCCAGCAGCGATGAGGACAGGGTGCTAGCCTACGAGCAGGACTTC. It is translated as CASSDEDRVLAYEQDF.

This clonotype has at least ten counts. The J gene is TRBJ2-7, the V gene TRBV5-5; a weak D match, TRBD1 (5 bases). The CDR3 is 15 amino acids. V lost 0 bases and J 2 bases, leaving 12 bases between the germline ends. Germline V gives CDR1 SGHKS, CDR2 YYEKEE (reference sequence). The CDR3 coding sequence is TGTGCCAGCAGCTTGGGATGGACACAGACCTACGAGCAGTACTTC. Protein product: CASSLGWTQTYEQYF.

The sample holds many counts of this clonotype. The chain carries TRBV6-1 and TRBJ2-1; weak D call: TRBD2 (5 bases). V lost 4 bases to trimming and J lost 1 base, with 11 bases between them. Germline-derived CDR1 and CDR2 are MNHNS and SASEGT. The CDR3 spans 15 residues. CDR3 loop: CASSVGRESYNEQFF. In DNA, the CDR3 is TGTGCCAGCAGTGTGGGGAGAGAGTCCTACAATGAGCAGTTCTTC.

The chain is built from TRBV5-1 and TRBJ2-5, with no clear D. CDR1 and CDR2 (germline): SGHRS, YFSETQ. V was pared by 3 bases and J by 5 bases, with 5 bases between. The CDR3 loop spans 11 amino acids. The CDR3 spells CASSSHETQYF. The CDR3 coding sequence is TGCGCCAGCAGCTCCCATGAGACCCAGTACTTC.

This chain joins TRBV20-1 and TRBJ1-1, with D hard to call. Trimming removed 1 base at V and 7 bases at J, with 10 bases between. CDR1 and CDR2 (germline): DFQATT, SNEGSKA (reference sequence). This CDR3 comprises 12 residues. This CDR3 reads CSARARGFEAFF. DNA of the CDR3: TGCAGTGCTAGAGCACGAGGTTTTGAAGCTTTCTTT.

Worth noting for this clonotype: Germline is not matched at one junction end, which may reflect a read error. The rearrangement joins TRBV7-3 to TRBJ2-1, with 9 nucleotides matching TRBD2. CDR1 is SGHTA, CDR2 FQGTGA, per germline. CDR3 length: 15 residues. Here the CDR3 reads CVSSLGVAGANEQIF. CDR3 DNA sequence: TGTGTCAGCAGCTTGGGAGTAGCGGGAGCCAATGAGCAGATCTTC.

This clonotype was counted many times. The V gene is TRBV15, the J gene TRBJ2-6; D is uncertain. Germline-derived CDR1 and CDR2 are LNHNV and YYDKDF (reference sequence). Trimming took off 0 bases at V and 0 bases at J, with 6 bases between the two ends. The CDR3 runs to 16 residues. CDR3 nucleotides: TGTGCCACCAGCAGAGATCTGGGCTCTGGGGCCAACGTCCTGACTTTC. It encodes CATSRDLGSGANVLTF.

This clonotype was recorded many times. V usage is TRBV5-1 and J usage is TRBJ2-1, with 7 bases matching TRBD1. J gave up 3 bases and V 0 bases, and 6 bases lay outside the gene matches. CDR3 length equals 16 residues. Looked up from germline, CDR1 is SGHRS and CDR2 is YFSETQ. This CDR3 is CASSLAFRDSYNEQFF. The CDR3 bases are TGCGCCAGCAGCTTGGCTTTCCGGGACAGCTACAATGAGCAGTTCTTC.

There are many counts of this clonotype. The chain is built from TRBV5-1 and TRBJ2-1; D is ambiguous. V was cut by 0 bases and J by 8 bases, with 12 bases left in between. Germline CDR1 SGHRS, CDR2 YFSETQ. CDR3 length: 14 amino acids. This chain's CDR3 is CASSLAVAGDEQFF. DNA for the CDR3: TGCGCCAGCAGCTTGGCCGTGGCTGGGGATGAGCAGTTCTTC.

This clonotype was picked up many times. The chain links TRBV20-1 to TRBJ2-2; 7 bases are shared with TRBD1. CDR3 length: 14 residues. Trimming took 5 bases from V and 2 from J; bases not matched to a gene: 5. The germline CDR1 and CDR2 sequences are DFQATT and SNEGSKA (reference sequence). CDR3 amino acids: CSALGQTNTGELFF. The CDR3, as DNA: TGCAGTGCTCTGGGACAGACTAACACCGGGGAGCTGTTTTTT.

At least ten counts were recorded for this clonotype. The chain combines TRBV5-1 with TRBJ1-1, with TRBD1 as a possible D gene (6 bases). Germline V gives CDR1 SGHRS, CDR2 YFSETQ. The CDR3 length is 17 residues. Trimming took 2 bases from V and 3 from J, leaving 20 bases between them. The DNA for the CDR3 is TGCGCCAGCAGCTTTAATAGGGGACCGGGGGCGGACACTGAAGCTTTCTTT. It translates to CASSFNRGPGADTEAFF. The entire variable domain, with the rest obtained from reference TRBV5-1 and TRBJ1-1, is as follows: KAGVTQTPRYLIKTRGQQVTLSCSPISGHRSVSWYQQTPGQGLQFLFEYFSETQRNKGNFPGRFSGRQFSNSRSEMNVSTLELGDSALYLCASSFNRGPGADTEAFFGQGTRLTVV.

The CDR3 sequence is CASSVAYRGGEQYF. The CDR3 DNA reads as TGTGCCAGCAGCGTCGCGTACAGGGGCGGTGAGCAGTATTTT. This sequence joins TRBV9 and TRBJ2-3; TRBD1 matches 7 bases. CDR3 length equals 14 residues. Germline V CDR1 and CDR2: SGDLS, YYNGEE. V dropped 2 bases and J dropped 11; count of bases not matched to a gene: 11.

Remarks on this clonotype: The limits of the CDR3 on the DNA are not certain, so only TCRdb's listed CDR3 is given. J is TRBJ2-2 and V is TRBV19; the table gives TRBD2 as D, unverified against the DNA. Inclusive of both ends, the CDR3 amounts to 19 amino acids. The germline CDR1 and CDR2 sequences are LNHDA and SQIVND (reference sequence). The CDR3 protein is CASSTTRDSPVQYFGELFF.

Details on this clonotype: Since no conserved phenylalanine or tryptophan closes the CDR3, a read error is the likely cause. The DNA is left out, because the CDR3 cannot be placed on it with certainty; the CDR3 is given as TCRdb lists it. The CDR3 loop reads CASSLGFIANT. The chain carries TRBV7-9 and TRBJ2-5. The CDR3 spans 11 residues, counting both ends. Germline V lookup: CDR1 SEHNR, CDR2 FQNEAQ (reference sequence).

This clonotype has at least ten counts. CDR3 protein: CASSLRGSTEAFF. The CDR3 bases are TGTGCCAGCAGTTTACGGGGGAGCACTGAAGCTTTCTTT. The J gene is TRBJ1-1, the V gene TRBV27, with D tentatively TRBD1 (5 bases). Deletions cut 2 bases from V and 4 bases from J, with 8 bases between. The CDR3 length is 13 residues. Germline-derived CDR1 and CDR2 are MNHEY and SMNVEV (reference sequence).

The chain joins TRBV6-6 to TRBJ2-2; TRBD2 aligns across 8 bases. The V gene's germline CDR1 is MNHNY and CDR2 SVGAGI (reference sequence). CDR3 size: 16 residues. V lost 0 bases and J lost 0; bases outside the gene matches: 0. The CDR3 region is CASSYSGGANTGELFF. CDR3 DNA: TGTGCCAGCAGTTACTCCGGGGGGGCGAACACCGGGGAGCTGTTTTTT.

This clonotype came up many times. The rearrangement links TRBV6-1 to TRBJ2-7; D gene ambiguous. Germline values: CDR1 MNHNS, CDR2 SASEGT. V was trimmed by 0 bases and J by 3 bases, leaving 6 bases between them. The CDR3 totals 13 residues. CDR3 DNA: TGTGCCAGCAGTGAAGCGCGCAGCTACGAGCAGTACTTC. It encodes CASSEARSYEQYF.

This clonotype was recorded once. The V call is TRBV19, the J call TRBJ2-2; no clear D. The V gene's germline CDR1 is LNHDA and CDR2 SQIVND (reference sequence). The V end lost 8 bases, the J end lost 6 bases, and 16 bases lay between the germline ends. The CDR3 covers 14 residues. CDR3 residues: CASGPILLAGELFF. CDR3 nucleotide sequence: TGTGCCAGTGGGCCCATATTGCTCGCCGGGGAGCTGTTTTTT.

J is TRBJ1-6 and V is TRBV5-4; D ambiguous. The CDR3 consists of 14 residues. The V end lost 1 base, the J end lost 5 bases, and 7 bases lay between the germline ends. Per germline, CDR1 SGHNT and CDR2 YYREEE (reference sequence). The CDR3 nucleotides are TGTGCCAGCAGCTTGAGTAGGAATAATTCACCCCTCCACTTT. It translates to CASSLSRNNSPLHF.

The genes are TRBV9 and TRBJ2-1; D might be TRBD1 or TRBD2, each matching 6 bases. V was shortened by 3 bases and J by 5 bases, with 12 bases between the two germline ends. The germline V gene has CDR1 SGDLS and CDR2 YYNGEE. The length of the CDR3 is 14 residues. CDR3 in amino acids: CASSGGAGDNEQFF. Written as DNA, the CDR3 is TGTGCCAGCAGCGGGGGGGCCGGGGACAATGAGCAGTTCTTC.

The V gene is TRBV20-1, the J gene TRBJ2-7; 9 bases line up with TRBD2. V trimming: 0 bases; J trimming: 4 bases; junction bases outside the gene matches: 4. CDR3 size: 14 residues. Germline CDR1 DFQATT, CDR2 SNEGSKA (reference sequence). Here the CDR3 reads CSARDLAGSYEQYF. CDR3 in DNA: TGCAGTGCTAGAGATCTAGCGGGATCGTACGAGCAGTACTTC.

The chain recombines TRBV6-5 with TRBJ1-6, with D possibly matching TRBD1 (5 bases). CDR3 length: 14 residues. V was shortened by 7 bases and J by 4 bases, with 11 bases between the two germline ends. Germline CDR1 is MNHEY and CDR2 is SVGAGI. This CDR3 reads CASTGTGYNSPLHF. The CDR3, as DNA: TGTGCCAGCACGGGGACGGGGTATAATTCACCCCTCCACTTT.

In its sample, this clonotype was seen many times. The CDR3 coding sequence is TGTGCCAGTAGCCCGTTTAGATTTCAGCGGGACTCCTACAATGAGCAGTTCTTC. It encodes CASSPFRFQRDSYNEQFF. The gene calls are TRBV19 and TRBJ2-1; TRBD2 agrees at 7 bases. CDR1 and CDR2 from the germline V gene are LNHDA and SQIVND (reference sequence). The CDR3 length is 18 residues. The junction had 14 bases not matched to a gene; V was cut back by 6 bases and J by 0 bases.

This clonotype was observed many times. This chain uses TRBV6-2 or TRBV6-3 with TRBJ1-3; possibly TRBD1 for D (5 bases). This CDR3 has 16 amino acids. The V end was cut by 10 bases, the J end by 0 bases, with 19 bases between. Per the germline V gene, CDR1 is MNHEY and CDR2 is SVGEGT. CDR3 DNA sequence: TGTGCCACGTGGGACGGACCCAGACTCTCTGGAAACACCATATATTTT. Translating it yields CATWDGPRLSGNTIYF.

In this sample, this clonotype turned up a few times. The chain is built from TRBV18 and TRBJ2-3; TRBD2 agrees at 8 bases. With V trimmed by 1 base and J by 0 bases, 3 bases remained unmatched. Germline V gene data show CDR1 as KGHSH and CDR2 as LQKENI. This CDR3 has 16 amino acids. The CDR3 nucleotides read TGTGCCAGCTCACCACTGCCTAGCGGGAGCACAGATACGCAGTATTTT. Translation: CASSPLPSGSTDTQYF. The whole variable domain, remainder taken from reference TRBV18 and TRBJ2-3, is NAGVMQNPRHLVRRRGQEARLRCSPMKGHSHVYWYRQLPEEGLKFMVYLQKENIIDESGMPKERFSAEFPKEGPSILRIQQVVRGDSAAYFCASSPLPSGSTDTQYFGPGTRLTVL.